The rows below give T cell receptor beta chains drawn from one sample of a study of blood T cell repertoires in COVID-19. The assay was immunoSEQ multiplex PCR, and TCRdb's table has in-frame clones only and misses some. This table has roughly 320,000 clones, just under 90% appearing once. The specimen sequenced was peripheral blood. Receptors were obtained from a woman in her forties or fifties with COVID-19, enrolled during active disease. CDR3s include the opening cysteine and the closing phenylalanine or tryptophan. A D gene is named only where the DNA matches it firmly. Clone size is given for some rows only: seen once, a few or many times, or a class if the clone is expanded.

NA,TRBJ2-3,TRBV5-1,NA,TGCGCCAGCAGCTTGAGCGGAACTAGGGCAGATACGCAGTATTTT,CASSLSGTRADTQYF
NA,TRBJ1-3,TRBV19,TRBD1,TGTGCCAGTACCCTAACGGGCGGGACAGGTGGCTCTGGAAACACCATATATTTT,CASTLTGGTGGSGNTIYF
NA,TRBJ2-5,TRBV27,NA,TGTGCCAGCAGTTTATCGCGGGACGAGCAAGAGACCCAGTACTTC,CASSLSRDEQETQYF
NA,TRBJ2-1,TRBV6-2/TRBV6-3,TRBD1,TGTGCCAGCAGTCCGAGGTCAGGGGGCTCGGGGAATGAGCAGTTCTTC,CASSPRSGGSGNEQFF
NA,TRBJ1-1,TRBV18,TRBD1,TGTGCCAGCTCACCAGACAGGGGGATGGCTGAAGCTTTCTTT,CASSPDRGMAEAFF
NA,TRBJ1-2,TRBV5-1,NA,TGCGCCAGCAGTCCAACAGGGAGTCCTAACTATGGCTACACCTTC,CASSPTGSPNYGYTF
many,TRBJ2-7,TRBV7-2,NA,TGTGCCAGCAGCAAACCGGGAGAATCCTACGAGCAGTACTTC,CASSKPGESYEQYF
NA,TRBJ2-7,TRBV5-4,NA,TGTGCCAGCAGCTTGGCGGGAACCGGTTGGGAGCAGTACTTC,CASSLAGTGWEQYF
NA,TRBJ1-4,TRBV15,NA,TGTGCCACCAGCAGAGCTACAGCAACTAATGAAAAACTGTTTTTT,CATSRATATNEKLFF
NA,TRBJ1-5,TRBV5-1,TRBD1,TGCGCCAGCAGCAAGGGGACAGGGGGGAATCAGCCCCAGCATTTT,CASSKGTGGNQPQHF
NA,TRBJ2-2,TRBV30,TRBD2,TGTGCCTGGAGTACTAGCGGGACCAACACCGGGGAGCTGTTTTTT,CAWSTSGTNTGELFF
NA,TRBJ2-5,TRBV5-1,NA,TGCGCCAGCAGCTTGGCGCCTAGCATTGAGACCCAGTACTTC,CASSLAPSIETQYF
NA,TRBJ2-7,TRBV19,TRBD1,TGTGCCAGTAGTATTCCGGGACAGACCTACGAGCAGTACTTC,CASSIPGQTYEQYF
once,TRBJ2-1,TRBV6-4,TRBD1,TGTGCCAGCAGTCCCGGGACAGGGTCTTACAATGAGCAGTTCTTC,CASSPGTGSYNEQFF
NA,TRBJ2-3,TRBV11-2,NA,TGTGCCAGCAGCCAGATCACAGGAACTAGCACAGATACGCAGTATTTT,CASSQITGTSTDTQYF
NA,TRBJ2-1,TRBV7-9,TRBD2,TGTGCCAGCAGCTTAGGACTAGCGGGAAGGGGCGGGGGCAATGAGCAGTTCTTC,CASSLGLAGRGGGNEQFF
NA,TRBJ2-2,TRBV30,NA,TGTGCCTGGAATGGGCGGGGAGCGGGTACCGGGGAGCTGTTTTTT,CAWNGRGAGTGELFF
NA,TRBJ2-3,TRBV5-1,TRBD2,TGCGCCAGCAAGCGAACTAGCGAAACAGATACGCAGTATTTT,CASKRTSETDTQYF
NA,TRBJ2-2,TRBV6-5,NA,TGTGCCAGCAGTTGGGACACAGGGTCCGGGTCCGGGGAGCTGTTTTTT,CASSWDTGSGSGELFF
NA,TRBJ2-7,TRBV27,NA,TGTGCCAGCAGTCCCCGGGACACTTCCTACGAGCAGTACTTC,CASSPRDTSYEQYF
NA,TRBJ2-1,TRBV2,NA,TGTGCCAGCAGTGAGTTGGCGGATCTCTCCTACAATGAGCAGTTCTTC,CASSELADLSYNEQFF
NA,TRBJ2-7,TRBV15,TRBD2,TGTGCCACCAGCATTCCGGGACTAGCGGCCTACGAGCAGTACTTC,CATSIPGLAAYEQYF
once,TRBJ2-3,TRBV24-1,TRBD2,TGTGCCACCCAAGAAGCGGGGCCTGGCACAGATACGCAGTATTTT,CATQEAGPGTDTQYF
NA,TRBJ2-1,TRBV11-2,NA,TGTGCCAGCTCGCGACAGGTCCTGTCTTACAATGAGCAGTTCTTC,CASSRQVLSYNEQFF
NA,TRBJ1-5,TRBV27,NA,TGTGCCAGCAGCCCATCGGGGGGTCCCAATCAGCCCCAGCATTTT,CASSPSGGPNQPQHF
NA,TRBJ2-7,TRBV5-1,NA,TGCGCCAGCAGTTTATCTCAGAACTCCTACGAGCAGTACTTC,CASSLSQNSYEQYF
NA,TRBJ2-7,TRBV27,TRBD1,TGTGCCAGCAGTTTATTTGGGACAGGGGTATCCTACGAGCAGTACTTC,CASSLFGTGVSYEQYF
NA,TRBJ2-2,TRBV11-2,NA,TGTGCCAGCAGCCTCAGGAGGGCGAACACCGGGGAGCTGTTTTTT,CASSLRRANTGELFF
NA,TRBJ1-1,TRBV5-4,NA,TGTGCCAGCAGCTTGCCACAACGCAACACTGAAGCTTTCTTT,CASSLPQRNTEAFF
NA,TRBJ2-7,TRBV6-5,TRBD2,TGTGCCAGCAGTACCGGGACTAGCGGGTCCTTTGGGCAGTACTTC,CASSTGTSGSFGQYF
once,TRBJ2-5,TRBV3-1/TRBV3-2,TRBD2,TGTGCCAGCAGCCTCCGAATGGTCGGGACTAGCGGGAGAGAGACCCAGTACTTC,CASSLRMVGTSGRETQYF
once,TRBJ2-2,TRBV18,NA,TGTGCCAGCTCACCGGTAGCCGTCTCCGGGGAGCTGTTTTTT,CASSPVAVSGELFF
NA,TRBJ1-1,TRBV13,NA,TGTGCCAGCAGCCCTGGACTCGGGAACACTGAAGCTTTCTTT,CASSPGLGNTEAFF
NA,TRBJ1-1,TRBV7-9,NA,TGTGCCAGCAGCTTAGGACTTGGTTTGGGGGCCACTGAAGCTTTCTTT,CASSLGLGLGATEAFF
NA,TRBJ2-5,TRBV3-1/TRBV3-2,TRBD1,TGTGCCAGCAGCCAAGGAGGGGCAGGGGGACAAGAGACCCAGTACTTC,CASSQGGAGGQETQYF
NA,TRBJ1-1,TRBV23-1,TRBD1,TGCGCCAGCGAGGTCTCAGGGGGCGTGAACACTGAAGCTTTCTTT,CASEVSGGVNTEAFF
NA,TRBJ2-3,TRBV7-2,TRBD1,TGTGCCAGCAGCGCTAGACAGGGGGCCTTGGATACGCAGTATTTT,CASSARQGALDTQYF
NA,TRBJ2-7,TRBV29-1,NA,TGCAGCGTCCACACAGGGAGCTACGAGCAGTACTTC,CSVHTGSYEQYF
NA,TRBJ2-3,TRBV20-1,NA,TGCAGTGCTGACGGGACAGATACGCAGTATTTT,CSADGTDTQYF
NA,TRBJ2-1,TRBV29-1,TRBD1,TGCAGCATATCCCTGAGGACAGGGCGAAATGAGCAGTTCTTC,CSISLRTGRNEQFF
NA,TRBJ2-1,TRBV19,TRBD2,TGTGCCAGTAGTATGGGAGGGAGAACGCCCTACAATGAGCAGTTCTTC,CASSMGGRTPYNEQFF
NA,TRBJ2-5,TRBV3-1/TRBV3-2,NA,TGTGCCAGCAGCCAGACGACGGAGGACCAAGAGACCCAGTACTTC,CASSQTTEDQETQYF
NA,TRBJ2-3,TRBV29-1,TRBD1,TGCAGCGTTGAGCTCCGGGACAGATCCACAGATACGCAGTATTTT,CSVELRDRSTDTQYF
NA,TRBJ2-7,TRBV7-2,NA,TGTGCCAGCAGCTTAGCGTTGCGGAATGCCTACGAGCAGTACTTC,CASSLALRNAYEQYF
NA,TRBJ1-5,TRBV2,NA,TGTGCCAGCAGTCGGGGTGGCAATCAGCCCCAGCATTTT,CASSRGGNQPQHF
NA,TRBJ2-1,TRBV11-2,NA,TGTGCCAGCAGCTCGTCCGGGAGAACCTCCTACAATGAGCAGTTCTTC,CASSSSGRTSYNEQFF
NA,TRBJ2-7,TRBV19,TRBD1,TGTGCCAGTAGGGGGACAGGGGCCTACGAGCAGTACTTC,CASRGTGAYEQYF